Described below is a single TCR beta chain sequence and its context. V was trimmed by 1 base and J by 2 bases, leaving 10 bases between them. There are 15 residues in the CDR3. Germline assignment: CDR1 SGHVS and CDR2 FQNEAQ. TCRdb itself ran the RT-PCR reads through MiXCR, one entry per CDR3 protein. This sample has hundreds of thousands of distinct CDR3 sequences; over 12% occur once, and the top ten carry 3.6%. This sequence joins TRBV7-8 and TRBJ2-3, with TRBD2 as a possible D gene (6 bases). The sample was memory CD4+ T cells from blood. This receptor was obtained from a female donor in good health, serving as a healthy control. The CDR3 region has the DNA TGTGCCAGCAGCTTAGGAGGACTACCCACAGATACGCAGTATTTT. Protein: CASSLGGLPTDTQYF.